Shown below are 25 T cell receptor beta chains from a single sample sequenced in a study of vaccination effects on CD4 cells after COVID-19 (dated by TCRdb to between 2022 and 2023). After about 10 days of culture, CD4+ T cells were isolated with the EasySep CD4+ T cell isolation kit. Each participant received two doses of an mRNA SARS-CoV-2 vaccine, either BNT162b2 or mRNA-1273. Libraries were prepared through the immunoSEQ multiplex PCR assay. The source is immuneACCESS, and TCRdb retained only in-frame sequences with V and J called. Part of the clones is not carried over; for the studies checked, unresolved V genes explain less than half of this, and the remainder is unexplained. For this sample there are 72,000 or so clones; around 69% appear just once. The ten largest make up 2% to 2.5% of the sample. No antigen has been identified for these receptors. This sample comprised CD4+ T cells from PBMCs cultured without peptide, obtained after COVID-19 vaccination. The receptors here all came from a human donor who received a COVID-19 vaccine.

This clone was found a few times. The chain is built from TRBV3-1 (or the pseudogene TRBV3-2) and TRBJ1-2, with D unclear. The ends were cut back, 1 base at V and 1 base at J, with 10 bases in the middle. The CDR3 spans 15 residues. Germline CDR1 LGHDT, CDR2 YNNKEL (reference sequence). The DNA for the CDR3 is TGTGCCAGCAGCCAAGTGGACCGAAGTAACTATGGCTACACCTTC. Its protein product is CASSQVDRSNYGYTF.

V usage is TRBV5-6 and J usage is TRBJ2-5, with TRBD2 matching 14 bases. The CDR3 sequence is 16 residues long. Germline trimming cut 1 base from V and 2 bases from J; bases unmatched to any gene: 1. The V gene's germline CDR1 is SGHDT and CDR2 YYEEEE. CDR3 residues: CASSLRTSGGQETQYF. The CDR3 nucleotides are TGTGCCAGCAGCTTGCGGACTAGCGGGGGGCAAGAGACCCAGTACTTC.

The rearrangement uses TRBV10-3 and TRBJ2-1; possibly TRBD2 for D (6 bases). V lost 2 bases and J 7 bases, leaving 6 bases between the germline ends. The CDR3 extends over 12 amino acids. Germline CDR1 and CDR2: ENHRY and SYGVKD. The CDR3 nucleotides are TGTGCCATCAGTGAGGGGGGGAATGAGCAGTTCTTC. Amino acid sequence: CAISEGGNEQFF.

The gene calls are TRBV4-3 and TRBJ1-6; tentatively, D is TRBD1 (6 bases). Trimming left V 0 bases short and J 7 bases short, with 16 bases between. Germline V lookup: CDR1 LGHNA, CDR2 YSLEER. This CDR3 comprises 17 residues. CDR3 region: CASSQDTGATKNSPLHF. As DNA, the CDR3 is TGCGCCAGCAGCCAAGATACGGGGGCGACTAAGAATTCACCCCTCCACTTT.

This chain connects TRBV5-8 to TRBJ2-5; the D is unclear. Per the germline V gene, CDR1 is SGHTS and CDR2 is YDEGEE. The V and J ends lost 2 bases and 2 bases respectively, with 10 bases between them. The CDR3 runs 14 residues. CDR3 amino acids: CASSFGPIQETQYF. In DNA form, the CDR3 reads TGTGCCAGCAGCTTTGGGCCGATACAAGAGACCCAGTACTTC.

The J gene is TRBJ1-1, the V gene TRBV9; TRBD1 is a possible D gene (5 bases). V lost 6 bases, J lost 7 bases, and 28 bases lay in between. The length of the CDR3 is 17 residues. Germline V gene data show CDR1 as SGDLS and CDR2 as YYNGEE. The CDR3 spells CASTPSRQGGRGVEAFF. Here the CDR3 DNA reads TGTGCCAGCACCCCTTCGCGGCAGGGAGGGAGAGGCGTTGAAGCTTTCTTT.

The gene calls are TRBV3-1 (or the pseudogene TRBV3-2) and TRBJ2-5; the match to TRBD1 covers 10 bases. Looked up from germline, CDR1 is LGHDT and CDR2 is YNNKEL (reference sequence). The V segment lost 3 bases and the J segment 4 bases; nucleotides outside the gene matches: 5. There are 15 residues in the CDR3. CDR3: CASSHSGQGGETQYF. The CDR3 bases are TGTGCCAGCAGCCATTCCGGACAGGGGGGAGAGACCCAGTACTTC.

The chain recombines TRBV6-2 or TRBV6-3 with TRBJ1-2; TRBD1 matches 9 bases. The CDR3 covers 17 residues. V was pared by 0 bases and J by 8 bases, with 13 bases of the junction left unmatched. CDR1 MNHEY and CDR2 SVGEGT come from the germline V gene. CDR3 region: CASSYSGGDRGNVGYTF. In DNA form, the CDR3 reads TGTGCCAGCAGTTACTCTGGGGGAGACAGGGGGAACGTCGGCTACACCTTC.

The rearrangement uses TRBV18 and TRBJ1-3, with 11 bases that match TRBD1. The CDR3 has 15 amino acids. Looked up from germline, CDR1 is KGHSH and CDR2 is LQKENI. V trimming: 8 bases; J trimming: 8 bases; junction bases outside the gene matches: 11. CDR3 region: CASTHGQGAGDTIYF. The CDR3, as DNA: TGTGCCAGCACCCACGGACAGGGGGCAGGAGACACCATATATTTT.

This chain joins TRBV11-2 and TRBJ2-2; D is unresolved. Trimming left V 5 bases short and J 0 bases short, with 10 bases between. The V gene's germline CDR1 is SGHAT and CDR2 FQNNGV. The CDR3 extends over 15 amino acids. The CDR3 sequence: CASSPIGANTGELFF. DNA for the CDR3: TGTGCCAGCAGCCCCATTGGGGCGAACACCGGGGAGCTGTTTTTT.

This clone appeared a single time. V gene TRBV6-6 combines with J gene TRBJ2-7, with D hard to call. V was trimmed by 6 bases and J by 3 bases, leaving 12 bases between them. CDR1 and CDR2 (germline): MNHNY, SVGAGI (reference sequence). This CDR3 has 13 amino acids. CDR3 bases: TGTGCCAGCAGCCGTGACACCTACTACGAGCAGTACGTC. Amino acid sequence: CASSRDTYYEQYV.

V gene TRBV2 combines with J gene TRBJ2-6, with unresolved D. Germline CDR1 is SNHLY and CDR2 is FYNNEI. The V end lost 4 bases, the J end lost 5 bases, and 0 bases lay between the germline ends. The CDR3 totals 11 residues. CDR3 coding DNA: TGTGCCAGCAGTGGGGCCAACGTCCTGACTTTC. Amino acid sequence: CASSGANVLTF.

CDR3 region: CATSRGGPGNTIYF. In DNA, the CDR3 is TGTGCCACCAGCAGAGGTGGGCCTGGAAACACCATATATTTT. The rearrangement uses TRBV15 and TRBJ1-3, with unresolved D. The germline V gene has CDR1 LNHNV and CDR2 YYDKDF (reference sequence). V was pared by 1 base and J by 2 bases, with 6 bases between. CDR3 length equals 14 residues.

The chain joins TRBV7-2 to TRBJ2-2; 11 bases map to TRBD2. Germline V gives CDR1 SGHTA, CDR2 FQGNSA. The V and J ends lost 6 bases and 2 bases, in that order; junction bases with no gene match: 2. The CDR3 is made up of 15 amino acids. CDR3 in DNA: TGTGCCAGCAGTACTAGCGGGGGTAACACCGGGGAGCTGTTTTTT. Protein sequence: CASSTSGGNTGELFF.

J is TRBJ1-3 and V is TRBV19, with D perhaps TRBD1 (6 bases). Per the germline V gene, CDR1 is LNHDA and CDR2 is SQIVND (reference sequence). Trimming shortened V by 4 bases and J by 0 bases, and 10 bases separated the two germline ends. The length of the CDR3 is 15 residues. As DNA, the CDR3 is TGTGCCAGTAGTAGACAGGTTTACTCTGGAAACACCATATATTTT. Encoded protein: CASSRQVYSGNTIYF.

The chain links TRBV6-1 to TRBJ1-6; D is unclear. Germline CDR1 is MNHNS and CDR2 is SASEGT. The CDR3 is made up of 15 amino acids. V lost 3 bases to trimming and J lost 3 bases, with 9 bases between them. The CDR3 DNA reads TGTGCCAGCAGTGATTTGGGAAACTATAATTCACCCCTCCACTTT. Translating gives CASSDLGNYNSPLHF.

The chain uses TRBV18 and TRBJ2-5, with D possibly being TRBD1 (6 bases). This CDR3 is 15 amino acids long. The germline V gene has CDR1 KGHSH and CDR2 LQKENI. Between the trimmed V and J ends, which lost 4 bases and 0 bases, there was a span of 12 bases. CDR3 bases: TGTGCCAGCTCACTGACTTGGACAGACCAAGAGACCCAGTACTTC. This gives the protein CASSLTWTDQETQYF.

This chain's CDR3 is CASSLDVGGGPIQFF. The CDR3 DNA is TGCGCCAGCAGCTTGGATGTAGGCGGGGGGCCGATCCAGTTCTTC. This chain connects TRBV5-1 to TRBJ2-1; 8 bases line up with TRBD2. This CDR3 spans 15 amino acids. Germline V gives CDR1 SGHRS, CDR2 YFSETQ. J was trimmed by 13 bases and V by 0 bases; bases with no gene match: 12.

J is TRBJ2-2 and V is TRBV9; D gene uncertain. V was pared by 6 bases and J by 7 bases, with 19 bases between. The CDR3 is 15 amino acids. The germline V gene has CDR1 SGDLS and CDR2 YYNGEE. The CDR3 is CASNLGLGMGGELFF. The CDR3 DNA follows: TGTGCCAGCAACCTCGGTCTTGGGATGGGCGGGGAGCTGTTTTTT.

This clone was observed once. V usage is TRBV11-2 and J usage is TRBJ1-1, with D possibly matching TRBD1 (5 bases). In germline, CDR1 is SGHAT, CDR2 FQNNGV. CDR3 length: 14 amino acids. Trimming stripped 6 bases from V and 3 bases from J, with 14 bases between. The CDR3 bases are TGTGCCAGCAGGAAAGAGACAGACTACACTGAAGCTTTCTTT. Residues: CASRKETDYTEAFF.

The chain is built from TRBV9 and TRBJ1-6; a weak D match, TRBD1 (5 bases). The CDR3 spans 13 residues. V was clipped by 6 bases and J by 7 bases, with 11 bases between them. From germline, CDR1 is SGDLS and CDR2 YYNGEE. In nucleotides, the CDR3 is TGTGCCAGCAATGGGGCTATCAATTCACCCCTCCACTTT. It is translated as CASNGAINSPLHF.

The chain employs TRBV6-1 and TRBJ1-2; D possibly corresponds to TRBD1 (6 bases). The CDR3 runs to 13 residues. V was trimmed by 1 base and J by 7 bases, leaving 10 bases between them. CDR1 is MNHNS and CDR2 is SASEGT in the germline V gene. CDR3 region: CASSEDRDRGYTF. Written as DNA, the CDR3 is TGTGCCAGCAGTGAAGACAGGGATCGTGGCTACACCTTC.

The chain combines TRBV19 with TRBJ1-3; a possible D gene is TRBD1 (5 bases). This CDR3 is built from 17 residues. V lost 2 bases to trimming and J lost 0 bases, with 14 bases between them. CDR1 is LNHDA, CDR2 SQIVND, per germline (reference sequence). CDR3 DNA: TGTGCCAGTAGTATACTCCGAGACAGACTCTCTGGAAACACCATATATTTT. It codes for CASSILRDRLSGNTIYF.

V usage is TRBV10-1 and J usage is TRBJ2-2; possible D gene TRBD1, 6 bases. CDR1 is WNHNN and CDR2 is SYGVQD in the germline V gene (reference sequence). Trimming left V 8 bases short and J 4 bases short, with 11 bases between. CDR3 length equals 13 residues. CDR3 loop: CASRLGATGELFF. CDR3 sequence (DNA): TGCGCCAGCCGTCTGGGGGCCACCGGGGAGCTGTTTTTT.

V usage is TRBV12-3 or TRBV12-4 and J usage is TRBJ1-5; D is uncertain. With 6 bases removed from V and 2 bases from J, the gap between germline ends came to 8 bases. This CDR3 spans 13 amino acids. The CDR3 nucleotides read TGTGCCAGCAGGAGGGTGGGCAATCAGCCCCAGCATTTT. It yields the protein CASRRVGNQPQHF.